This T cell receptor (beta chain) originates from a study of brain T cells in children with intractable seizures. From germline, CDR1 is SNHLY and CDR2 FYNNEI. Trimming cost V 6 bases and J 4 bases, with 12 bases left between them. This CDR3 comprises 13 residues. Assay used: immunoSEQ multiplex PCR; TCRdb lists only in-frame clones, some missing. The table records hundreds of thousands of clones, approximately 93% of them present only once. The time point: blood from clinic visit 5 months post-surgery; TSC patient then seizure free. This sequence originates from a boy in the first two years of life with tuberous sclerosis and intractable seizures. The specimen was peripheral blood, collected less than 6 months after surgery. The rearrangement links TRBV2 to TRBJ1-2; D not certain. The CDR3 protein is CASRRTAGYGYTF. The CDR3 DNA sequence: TGTGCCAGCAGGCGGACGGCGGGCTATGGCTACACCTTC.